The 22 T cell receptor beta chains presented below share a single source sample, sequenced in a study of blood T cell repertoires in COVID-19. The protocol was immunoSEQ multiplex PCR, while the TCRdb copy is restricted to in-frame clones and leaves out a portion. This repertoire shows some 250,000 clones, around nine tenths found once; its top ten account for roughly 5.6%. Sequences were obtained from peripheral blood. The receptors originated from a woman in her sixties with COVID-19, enrolled during active disease.

The chain combines TRBV10-3 with TRBJ2-7; weak D call: TRBD1 (6 bases). There are 14 residues in the CDR3. Trimming shortened V by 10 bases and J by 1 base, and 17 bases separated the two germline ends. Looked up from germline, CDR1 is ENHRY and CDR2 is SYGVKD. The CDR3 nucleotides read TGTGCCACCCGATACCCCGGGACATCCTACGAGCAGTACTTC. The encoded protein is CATRYPGTSYEQYF.

The rearrangement joins TRBV11-2 to TRBJ2-7; the D gene is possibly TRBD1 (5 bases). V was cut by 3 bases and J by 2 bases, with 11 bases left in between. This CDR3 spans 14 amino acids. Per the germline V gene, CDR1 is SGHAT and CDR2 is FQNNGV. The CDR3 region has the DNA TGTGCCAGCAGCTTTCTACAGGACGCCTACGAGCAGTACTTC. Translation gives CASSFLQDAYEQYF.

This rearrangement joins TRBV24-1 to TRBJ2-1; 8 bases fit TRBD1. The trim removed 7 bases at V and 2 bases at J, leaving 6 bases unmatched. Per the germline V gene, CDR1 is KGHDR and CDR2 is SFDVKD. The CDR3 has 15 residues. The CDR3 DNA reads TGTGCCACCAGGGCACAGGGGGGAGCCTACAATGAGCAGTTCTTC. This encodes CATRAQGGAYNEQFF.

This rearrangement joins TRBV11-2 to TRBJ1-1; 9 bases fit TRBD1. V trimming: 5 bases; J trimming: 1 base; junction bases outside the gene matches: 5. This CDR3 is 15 amino acids long. Germline CDR1 reads SGHAT; CDR2 reads FQNNGV. CDR3 in amino acids: CASSARTGENTEAFF. For the CDR3, the DNA is TGTGCCAGCAGCGCCCGGACAGGGGAGAACACTGAAGCTTTCTTT.

This clone has more than one count but fewer than ten. V is TRBV27 and J is TRBJ1-2; D might be TRBD1 (6 bases). The CDR3 runs 15 residues. V shed 3 bases and J shed 3 bases, with 14 bases lying between them. Germline CDR1 reads MNHEY; CDR2 reads SMNVEV (reference sequence). CDR3 sequence reads: CASSFRGRRDYGYTF. Written as DNA, the CDR3 is TGTGCCAGCAGTTTCAGGGGTAGGAGAGACTATGGCTACACCTTC.

The chain combines TRBV6-1 with TRBJ2-1; tentative D call: TRBD1 (8 bases). This CDR3 spans 16 amino acids. Germline V gene data show CDR1 as MNHNS and CDR2 as SASEGT. The V end lost 3 bases, the J end lost 7 bases, and 19 bases lay between the germline ends. CDR3 nucleotide sequence: TGTGCCAGCAGTGATTACAGGGGGAGGGCTGATAATGAGCAGTTCTTC. It is translated as CASSDYRGRADNEQFF.

The rearrangement links TRBV4-1 to TRBJ2-3; TRBD2 agrees at 7 bases. In germline, CDR1 is MGHRA, CDR2 YSYEKL. The CDR3 has 16 residues. V shed 1 base and J 0 bases; nucleotides not matched to a gene: 4. CDR3 residues: CASSQGRGGSTDTQYF. Here the CDR3 DNA reads TGCGCCAGCAGCCAAGGACGCGGGGGTAGCACAGATACGCAGTATTTT.

The CDR3 here is CASSPSEEQFF. The DNA of the CDR3 is TGTGCCAGCTCACCTAGCGAGGAACAGTTCTTC. The J gene is TRBJ2-1, the V gene TRBV18; tentative D call: TRBD2 (5 bases). V was cut by 3 bases and J by 13 bases, with 10 bases left in between. The germline V gene has CDR1 KGHSH and CDR2 LQKENI. The CDR3 has 11 residues.

The chain employs TRBV6-1 and TRBJ2-3; D is perhaps TRBD2 (6 bases). The V end was cut by 4 bases, the J end by 1 base, with 15 bases between. CDR3 size: 16 residues. Germline loops: CDR1 MNHNS, CDR2 SASEGT. CDR3 sequence (DNA): TGTGCCAGCAGTGGGAGATCAAGGAGGGGCACAGATACGCAGTATTTT. Amino acid sequence: CASSGRSRRGTDTQYF.

The genes are TRBV10-3 and TRBJ2-1; TRBD2 aligns across 7 bases. The J segment lost 3 bases and the V segment lost 6 bases, leaving 2 bases of the junction unmatched. Per germline, CDR1 ENHRY and CDR2 SYGVKD. The CDR3 is 13 amino acids. The CDR3 sequence is CAIRAGNYNEQFF. Here the CDR3 DNA reads TGTGCCATCAGAGCGGGGAACTACAATGAGCAGTTCTTC.

V is TRBV5-6 and J is TRBJ2-3; a possible D gene is TRBD2 (6 bases). Trimming shortened V by 4 bases and J by 6 bases, and 18 bases separated the two germline ends. The CDR3 is 15 residues long. Germline V gives CDR1 SGHDT, CDR2 YYEEEE. The CDR3 DNA reads TGTGCCAGCAGCCCGAATTCGGGGGACTCTGATACGCAGTATTTT. It codes for CASSPNSGDSDTQYF.

In DNA, the CDR3 is TGTGCCATCAAAAAGGACAGCTATAATTCACCCCTCCACTTT. The encoded protein is CAIKKDSYNSPLHF. The chain has TRBV10-3 and TRBJ1-6, with D possibly being TRBD1 (6 bases). CDR1 is ENHRY, CDR2 SYGVKD, per germline. This CDR3 has 14 residues. The V end was cut by 7 bases, the J end by 3 bases, with 10 bases between.

The rearrangement uses TRBV3-1 (or the pseudogene TRBV3-2) and TRBJ2-5; D call uncertain. CDR1 and CDR2 from the germline V gene are LGHDT and YNNKEL (reference sequence). V was trimmed by 1 base and J by 8 bases, leaving 8 bases between them. The CDR3 covers 12 residues. The CDR3 nucleotides read TGTGCCAGCAGCCAAGTTCTAGGAACCCAGTACTTC. Its translation is CASSQVLGTQYF.

The V call is TRBV7-9, the J call TRBJ1-3; D is possibly TRBD1 (6 bases). Germline CDR1 reads SEHNR; CDR2 reads FQNEAQ (reference sequence). This CDR3 region has 16 residues. Trimming removed 5 bases at V and 0 bases at J, with 14 bases between. CDR3 DNA sequence: TGTGCCAGCAGCCGTCTAGACAGGAGCTCTGGAAACACCATATATTTT. Translated, it gives CASSRLDRSSGNTIYF.

V gene TRBV28 combines with J gene TRBJ2-1; 8 positions match TRBD2. V lost 5 bases, J lost 7 bases, and 10 bases stayed unmatched. This CDR3 spans 15 amino acids. The germline CDR1 and CDR2 sequences are MDHEN and SYDVKM. CDR3 loop: CASSRTVAGQNEQFF. In DNA form, the CDR3 reads TGTGCCAGCAGTAGGACTGTAGCGGGACAAAATGAGCAGTTCTTC.

This clone was seen more than once but under ten times. This rearrangement joins TRBV19 to TRBJ2-7; possibly TRBD2 for D (6 bases). This CDR3 is built from 14 residues. The V gene lost 4 bases and the J gene lost 2 bases, with 12 bases spanning the gap. CDR1 is LNHDA, CDR2 SQIVND, per germline (reference sequence). DNA for the CDR3: TGTGCCAGTAGTACGCAGGGAGGCACCTACGAGCAGTACTTC. Its protein product is CASSTQGGTYEQYF.

The chain employs TRBV29-1 and TRBJ2-1; 9 bases fit TRBD2. The trim removed 3 bases at V and 8 bases at J, leaving 5 bases unmatched. CDR1 is SQVTM, CDR2 ANQGSEA, per germline. This CDR3 has 13 amino acids. CDR3 in DNA: TGCAGCGTTGATGCGGGGGGGAGGTATGAGCAGTTCTTC. Its translation: CSVDAGGRYEQFF.

V gene TRBV6-5 combines with J gene TRBJ1-1; D is possibly TRBD1 (5 bases). Germline CDR1 is MNHEY and CDR2 is SVGAGI. The CDR3 is made up of 16 amino acids. Trimming pared 2 bases from V and 4 bases from J, leaving 17 bases between. The CDR3 bases are TGTGCCAGCAGTTACCTCGGGACTCCGCCGGGCACTGAAGCTTTCTTT. Encoded protein: CASSYLGTPPGTEAFF.

The chain has TRBV6-2 or TRBV6-3 and TRBJ2-1; D is ambiguous. This CDR3 is built from 12 residues. V was cut by 5 bases and J by 7 bases, with 9 bases left in between. Per germline, CDR1 MNHEY and CDR2 SVGEGT. The DNA of the CDR3 is TGTGCCAGCAGTCCCCAGTCGAATGAGCAGTTCTTC. It encodes CASSPQSNEQFF.

This chain joins TRBV28 and TRBJ1-5; 9 nucleotides match TRBD1. Germline trimming cut 6 bases from V and 4 bases from J; bases unmatched to any gene: 7. This CDR3 spans 15 amino acids. In germline, CDR1 is MDHEN, CDR2 SYDVKM. The CDR3 here is CASRKDRGGNQPQHF. CDR3 coding DNA: TGTGCCAGCAGAAAAGACAGGGGGGGAAATCAGCCCCAGCATTTT.

The chain joins TRBV14 to TRBJ2-5; 8 positions match TRBD2. Germline V lookup: CDR1 SGHDN, CDR2 FVKESK. J gave up 5 bases and V 4 bases, and 6 bases lay outside the gene matches. The CDR3 contains 14 residues. The CDR3 loop reads CASSLRSGVETQYF. The CDR3 DNA reads as TGTGCCAGCAGCCTTCGTAGCGGGGTGGAGACCCAGTACTTC.

This rearrangement joins TRBV30 to TRBJ2-5; TRBD2 might be the D (5 bases). Trimming shortened V by 3 bases and J by 3 bases, and 14 bases separated the two germline ends. Germline CDR1 is GTSNPN and CDR2 is SVGIG (reference sequence). This CDR3 comprises 14 residues. The DNA of the CDR3 is TGTGCCTGGAGGGCGGGCCTGGAGGAAGAGACCCAGTACTTC. Its translation: CAWRAGLEEETQYF.